Included here is one T cell receptor beta chain sequence, with context. It has no known antigen specificity. Base qualities are not at hand, and no much larger clone is one base apart. The record originates from a study of siplizumab effects on memory and regulatory T cells (dated by TCRdb to between 2017 and 2020). As for the study more broadly: The study examined how the anti-CD2 antibody siplizumab affects alloreactive T-cell subsets in allogeneic mixed lymphocyte reactions built from human PBMCs. General findings and caveats noted by the study authors: Unstimulated naive T cells appeared to be more diverse than memory T cells, and naive cells seemed to make a substantial contribution to the alloresponse. The cumulative frequency of alloreactive sequences that could be traced back to unstimulated CD4+ memory T cells was significantly reduced by siplizumab. Of the alloreactive CD4+ clones that could be mapped, the Treg-derived share averaged around 70% with siplizumab compared with roughly 27% in control reactions. Because sequences at frequencies below about 10^-5 were poorly captured, only a minor fraction of alloreactive clones could be mapped back to unstimulated subsets. About 75-96% of proliferating CD4+ or CD8+ clones could not be given a naive or memory phenotype. Whether proliferating Tregs from siplizumab cultures were suppressive was not functionally confirmed.

The germline V gene encodes CDR1 ENHRY and CDR2 SYGVKD. The CDR3, cysteine through phenylalanine, is 17 amino acids long. The only DNA kept is the CDR3, 51 bases in frame from the first base. V drops 4 bases and J drops 1 base, leaving 19 bases in between. Preparation of the library involved the immunoSEQ multiplex PCR assay. Around 92,000 TCR templates per sample were assayed by the deep sequencing platform. Genomic DNA extracted from sorted T cells was the material used for TCRbeta CDR3 sequencing. Concerning the study's data processing: The R programming language was used for the clonal analysis of the TCRbeta CDR3 data. Alloreactive CD4+ and CD8+ clones were identified by comparing unstimulated samples to CFSE-low samples taken after the reaction. Regulatory or non-regulatory origin of alloreactive CD4+ clones was assigned by matching sequences to the sorted unstimulated Treg and non-Treg repertoires. TCRdb carries this immuneACCESS record with in-frame sequences only. Its versions omit some clonotypes, under half of them owing to an unresolved V gene in the studies checked, with the rest unexplained. Clonal size and the V and J genes are those of that table, whereas D and trimming came from the DNA. In this sample the table shows approximately 100,000 clones, roughly 93% of which occur a single time. The ten biggest clones cover roughly 0.62% of the sample.

Sorted unstimulated T cells and proliferating T cells recovered from mixed lymphocyte reactions were subjected to TCRbeta CDR3 sequencing. Fresh whole blood from approximately 9 HLA-typed healthy donors was used to isolate PBMCs. To map where alloreactive clones came from, unstimulated CD4+ regulatory T cells were FACS-sorted. This TCR derives from a human donor in good health. Input material: Tregs sorted from blood. The chain links TRBV10-3 with TRBJ2-5; the D region is possibly TRBD1 or TRBD2, each matching across 6 bases. The DNA reads as follows: TGTGCCATCAGTGTTCGGGCAGGAGGGGGGAGCCAAGAGACCCAGTACTTC. It translates as CAISVRAGGGSQETQYF.